Described below is a single TCR beta chain sequence and its context. This clone came up a few times. No antigen is known for it. There are no base qualities to consult, and no much larger clone falls within one base. The collaborating institutions used their own protocols to collect whole blood in K2EDTA tubes. Collaborator samples were shipped for TCRbeta analysis as frozen whole blood, isolated PBMCs, or DNA extracted from either sample type. These data come from a study of blood T cell repertoires in COVID-19 (TCRdb year 2020). Regarding the study in general: Samples from collaborators originated in the United States, Italy and Spain and spanned both the acute and convalescent phases of COVID-19. The material from the prospective study consisted of cDNA or gDNA derived from T cells, B-cell-depleted T cells, or PBMCs. The dataset comprised deeply sampled blood TCRbeta repertoires from subjects exposed to, actively infected with, or recovered from COVID-19. The repertoires were released in a freely available public database meant as a resource for research on the immune response to SARS-CoV-2. Samples were obtained from the ongoing ImmuneRACE study (first 160 participants) and from 1,200 or so subjects provided by 6 global collaborators. Nearly every sample came with metadata listing a de-identified subject ID, COVID-19 status, age in years and sex. Where available, HLA class I and class II types were taken from metadata supplied by the sample provider and were not determined by assay-based typing. Overall study outcomes, separate from this receptor: The quantity of clinical and demographic metadata differed by source and by participant and was supplied without curation.

The immunoSEQ Assay, a bias-controlled multiplex PCR, was used to amplify TCRbeta CDR3 regions from genomic DNA. Per the authors' processing: The number of nucleated cells in each sample was estimated from the amplification of reference gene primers within the assay. To quantify the absolute abundance of each unique TCRbeta CDR3 rearrangement, sequence reads were collapsed and filtered. For each sample, productive Simpson clonality was calculated as the square root of Simpson's diversity index over productive rearrangements. TCRdb limited this immuneACCESS table to in-frame rearrangements with V and J called. A share of clones is missing; checked studies link under half to unresolved V genes, and the rest is unexplained. Clonal size and the V and J genes are those of that table, whereas D and trimming came from the DNA. The sample includes 180,000 or so clones, with approximately 83% observed a single time. 3.3% of the sample is taken by the ten largest.

From a lookup of the germline V gene (reference sequence), CDR1 and CDR2 are LNHDA and SQIVND. Between the V and J ends, shortened by 1 base and 6 bases respectively, the junction contains 10 bases. The CDR3 goes from the cysteine to the phenylalanine over 13 residues. Left in the record is the CDR3 DNA by itself, 39 bases read in frame from the first base. Sequenced: peripheral blood. The sequence was collected from a man aged 55-75 years with acute or convalescent COVID-19. The sequence links TRBV19 to TRBJ2-7; TRBD1 is perhaps the D gene, given 6 matching bases. This receptor carries the CDR3 CASSIVQGSEQYF. The bases are TGTGCCAGTAGTATAGTACAGGGCAGCGAGCAGTACTTC.